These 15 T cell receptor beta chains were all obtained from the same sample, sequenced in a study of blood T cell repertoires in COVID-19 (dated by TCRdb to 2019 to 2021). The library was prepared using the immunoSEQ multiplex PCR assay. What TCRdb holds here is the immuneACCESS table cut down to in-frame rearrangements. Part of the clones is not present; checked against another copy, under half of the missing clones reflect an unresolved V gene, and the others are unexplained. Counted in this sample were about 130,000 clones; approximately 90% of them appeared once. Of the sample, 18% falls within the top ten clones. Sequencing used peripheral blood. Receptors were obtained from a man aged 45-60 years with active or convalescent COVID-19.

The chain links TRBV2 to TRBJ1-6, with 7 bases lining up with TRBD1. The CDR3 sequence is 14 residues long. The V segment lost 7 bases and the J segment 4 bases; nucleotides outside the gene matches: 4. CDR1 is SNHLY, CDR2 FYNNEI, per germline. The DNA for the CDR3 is TGTGCCAGCACGGGACAGACGTATAATTCACCCCTCCACTTT. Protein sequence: CASTGQTYNSPLHF.

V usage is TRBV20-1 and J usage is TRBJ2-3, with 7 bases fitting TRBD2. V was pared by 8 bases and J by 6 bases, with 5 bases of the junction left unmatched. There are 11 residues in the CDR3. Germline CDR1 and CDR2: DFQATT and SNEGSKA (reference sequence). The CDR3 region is CSTRRGDTQYF. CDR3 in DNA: TGCAGTACGAGGCGGGGGGATACGCAGTATTTT.

CDR3 DNA: TGTGCCAGCAGCCTCATGACAGGGGACGTTATGAACACTGAAGCTTTCTTT. Encoded protein: CASSLMTGDVMNTEAFF. The J gene is TRBJ1-1, the V gene TRBV9; 8 bases match TRBD1. In germline, CDR1 is SGDLS, CDR2 YYNGEE. The V segment lost 4 bases and the J segment 0 bases; nucleotides outside the gene matches: 11. The CDR3 sequence is 17 residues long. Full variable domain (outside the CDR3, taken from reference TRBV9 and TRBJ1-1): DSGVTQTPKHLITATGQRVTLRCSPRSGDLSVYWYQQSLDQGLQFLIQYYNGEERAKGNILERFSAQQFPDLHSELNLSSLELGDSALYFCASSLMTGDVMNTEAFFGQGTRLTVV.

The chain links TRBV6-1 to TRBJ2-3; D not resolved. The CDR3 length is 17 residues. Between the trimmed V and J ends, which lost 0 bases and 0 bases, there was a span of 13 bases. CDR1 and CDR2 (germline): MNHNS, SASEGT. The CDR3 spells CASSEAGSPPSTDTQYF. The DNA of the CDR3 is TGTGCCAGCAGTGAAGCGGGCTCACCCCCGAGCACAGATACGCAGTATTTT.

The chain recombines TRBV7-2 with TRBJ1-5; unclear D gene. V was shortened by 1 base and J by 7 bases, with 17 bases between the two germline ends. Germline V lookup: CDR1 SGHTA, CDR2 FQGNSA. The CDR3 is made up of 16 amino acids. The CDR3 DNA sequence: TGTGCCAGCAGCTTAGGGACCTTCAGCGCGGGACAGCCCCAGCATTTT. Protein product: CASSLGTFSAGQPQHF.

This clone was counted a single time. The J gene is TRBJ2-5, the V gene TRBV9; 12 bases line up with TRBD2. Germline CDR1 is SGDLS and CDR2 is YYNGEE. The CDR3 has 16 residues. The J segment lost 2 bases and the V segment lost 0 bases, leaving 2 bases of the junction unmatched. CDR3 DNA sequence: TGTGCCAGCAGCGTAGGACTAGCGGGGGTTCAAGAGACCCAGTACTTC. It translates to CASSVGLAGVQETQYF.

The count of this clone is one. Written as DNA, the CDR3 is TGTGCCAGCAGCCCAACGATTGGGGGGACAGACATCCCTAACTATGGCTACACCTTC. This gives the protein CASSPTIGGTDIPNYGYTF. The V gene is TRBV27, the J gene TRBJ1-2; 7 positions agree with TRBD1. V trimming: 6 bases; J trimming: 0 bases; junction bases outside the gene matches: 19. CDR1 and CDR2 (germline): MNHEY, SMNVEV (reference sequence). CDR3 length: 19 amino acids.

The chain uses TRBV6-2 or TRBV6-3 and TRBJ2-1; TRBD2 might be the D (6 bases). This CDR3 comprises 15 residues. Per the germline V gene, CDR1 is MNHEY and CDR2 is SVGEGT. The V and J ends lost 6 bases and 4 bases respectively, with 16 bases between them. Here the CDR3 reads CASSPAGRTYNEQFF. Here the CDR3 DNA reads TGTGCCAGCAGCCCCGCGGGACGAACGTACAATGAGCAGTTCTTC.

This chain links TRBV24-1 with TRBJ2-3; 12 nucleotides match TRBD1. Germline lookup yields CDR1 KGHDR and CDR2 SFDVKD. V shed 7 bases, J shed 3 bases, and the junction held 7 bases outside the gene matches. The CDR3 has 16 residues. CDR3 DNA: TGTGCCACCAGCGGGACAGGGGGCTTTGGTACAGATACGCAGTATTTT. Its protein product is CATSGTGGFGTDTQYF.

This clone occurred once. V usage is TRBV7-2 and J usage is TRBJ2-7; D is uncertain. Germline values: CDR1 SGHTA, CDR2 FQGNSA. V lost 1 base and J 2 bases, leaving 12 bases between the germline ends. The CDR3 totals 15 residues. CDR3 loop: CASSLVSGSTYEQYF. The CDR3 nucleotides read TGTGCCAGCAGCTTAGTCTCCGGGTCAACCTACGAGCAGTACTTC.

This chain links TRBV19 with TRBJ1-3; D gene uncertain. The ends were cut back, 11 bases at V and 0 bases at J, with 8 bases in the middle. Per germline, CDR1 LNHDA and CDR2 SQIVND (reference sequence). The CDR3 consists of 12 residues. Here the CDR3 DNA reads TGTGCCGGAACTAGCTCTGGAAACACCATATATTTT. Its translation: CAGTSSGNTIYF.

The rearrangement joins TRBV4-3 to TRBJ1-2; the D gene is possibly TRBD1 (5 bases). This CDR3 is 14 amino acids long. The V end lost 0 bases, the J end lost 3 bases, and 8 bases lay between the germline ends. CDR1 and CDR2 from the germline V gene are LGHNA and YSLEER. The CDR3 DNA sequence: TGCGCCAGCAGCCAAGAGCAGGGATACTATGGCTACACCTTC. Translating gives CASSQEQGYYGYTF.

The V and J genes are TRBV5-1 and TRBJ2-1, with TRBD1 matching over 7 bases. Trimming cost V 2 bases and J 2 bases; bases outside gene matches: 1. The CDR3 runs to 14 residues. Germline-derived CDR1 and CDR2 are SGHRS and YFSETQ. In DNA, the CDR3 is TGCGCCAGCAGCTTTCAGGGGGCCTACAATGAGCAGTTCTTC. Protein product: CASSFQGAYNEQFF.

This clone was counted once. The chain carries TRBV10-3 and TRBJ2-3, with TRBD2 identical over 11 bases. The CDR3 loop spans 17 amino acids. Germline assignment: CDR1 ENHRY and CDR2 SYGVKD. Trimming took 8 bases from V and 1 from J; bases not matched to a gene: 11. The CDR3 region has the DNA TGTGCCATCGGTAAGGGAGAGACTAGCGGGGGCACAGATACGCAGTATTTT. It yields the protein CAIGKGETSGGTDTQYF.

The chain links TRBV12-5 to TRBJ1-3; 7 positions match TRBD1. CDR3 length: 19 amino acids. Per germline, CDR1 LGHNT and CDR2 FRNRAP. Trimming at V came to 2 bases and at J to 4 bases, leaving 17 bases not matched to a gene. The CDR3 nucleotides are TGTGCTAGTGGTTTGTTGGACAGGTCGGGACCTGGTGCGGGAAACACCATATATTTT. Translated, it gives CASGLLDRSGPGAGNTIYF.